The 27 T cell receptor beta chains given below trace back to one sample, sequenced in a study of blood T cell repertoires in COVID-19. Here immunoSEQ multiplex PCR was the method, and the copy in TCRdb shows in-frame clones only, minus some. Of around 260,000 clones in the sample, around 87% are singletons; the top ten hold approximately 2.3%. The sequencing sample was made of peripheral blood. The receptors derive from a woman between 45 and 60 years old with acute or convalescent COVID-19.

This chain connects TRBV6-5 to TRBJ1-1; TRBD1 agrees at 11 bases. This CDR3 has 13 amino acids. V lost 8 bases, J lost 4 bases, and 3 bases stayed unmatched. The germline V gene encodes CDR1 MNHEY and CDR2 SVGAGI. As DNA, the CDR3 is TGTGCCAGCCGGGACAGGGGGGTCACTGAAGCTTTCTTT. The encoded protein is CASRDRGVTEAFF.

The chain combines TRBV7-2 with TRBJ2-2; no definite D call. The CDR3 has 17 residues. From germline, CDR1 is SGHTA and CDR2 FQGNSA. The germline V and J ends were trimmed by 6 bases and 4 bases, with 21 bases remaining between them. The CDR3 reads CASSRIGSGRGTGELFF. CDR3 nucleotides: TGTGCCAGCAGTCGAATAGGATCGGGTAGAGGCACCGGGGAGCTGTTTTTT.

J is TRBJ2-7 and V is TRBV9; the match to TRBD2 covers 8 bases. There are 15 residues in the CDR3. CDR1 and CDR2 from the germline V gene are SGDLS and YYNGEE. Unmatched junction bases numbered 6, after V lost 2 bases and J lost 2 bases. The chain's CDR3 is CASSVSSGQTYEQYF. DNA for the CDR3: TGTGCCAGCAGCGTTTCTAGCGGGCAGACCTACGAGCAGTACTTC. Full variable domain (missing parts from reference TRBV9 and TRBJ2-7): DSGVTQTPKHLITATGQRVTLRCSPRSGDLSVYWYQQSLDQGLQFLIQYYNGEERAKGNILERFSAQQFPDLHSELNLSSLELGDSALYFCASSVSSGQTYEQYFGPGTRLTVT.

V and J are TRBV28 and TRBJ1-2; 11 nucleotides match TRBD1. The CDR3 runs 14 residues. V trimming: 8 bases; J trimming: 4 bases; junction bases outside the gene matches: 6. CDR1 and CDR2 (germline): MDHEN, SYDVKM. The CDR3 sequence: CASAGTGGFYGYTF. The DNA for the CDR3 is TGTGCCAGCGCCGGGACAGGGGGTTTCTATGGCTACACCTTC.

The chain combines TRBV2 with TRBJ1-5; 7 bases map to TRBD1. Germline V lookup: CDR1 SNHLY, CDR2 FYNNEI. V was clipped by 4 bases and J by 2 bases; unmatched bases: 8. The CDR3 has 16 amino acids. CDR3 DNA sequence: TGTGCCAGCAGTGGCGAGGGGGCGCTTGGCAATCAGCCCCAGCATTTT. Protein sequence: CASSGEGALGNQPQHF.

In DNA, the CDR3 is TGTGCCAGTAGTGTCCTTGGGGGGGTCGAAAGCAATCAGCCCCAGCATTTT. Translation: CASSVLGGVESNQPQHF. The chain couples TRBV19 to TRBJ1-5; a possible D gene is TRBD1 (5 bases). Deletions cut 5 bases from V and 1 base from J, with 18 bases between. Germline CDR1 is LNHDA and CDR2 is SQIVND (reference sequence). This CDR3 has 17 residues.

V is TRBV6-2 or TRBV6-3 and J is TRBJ2-7; tentatively, D is TRBD1 (6 bases). This CDR3 contains 15 residues. CDR1 and CDR2 from the germline V gene are MNHEY and SVGEGT. Trimming took 5 bases from V and 4 from J, leaving 18 bases between them. CDR3 nucleotide sequence: TGTGCCAGCAGTGACACCGGGACATGGGCGTACGAGCAGTACTTC. Translation gives CASSDTGTWAYEQYF.

This chain joins TRBV6-5 and TRBJ2-1; D remains ambiguous. The V end lost 0 bases, the J end lost 15 bases, and 15 bases lay between the germline ends. The CDR3 sequence is 13 residues long. CDR1 is MNHEY and CDR2 is SVGAGI in the germline V gene. CDR3 protein: CASSYSDTSVRFF. CDR3 sequence (DNA): TGTGCCAGCAGTTACTCGGATACCAGCGTTCGGTTCTTC.

The rearrangement uses TRBV9 and TRBJ2-5; TRBD2 is a possible D gene (7 bases). The V and J ends lost 4 bases and 5 bases respectively, with 18 bases between them. Germline CDR1 is SGDLS and CDR2 is YYNGEE. This CDR3 spans 15 amino acids. The CDR3, as DNA: TGTGCCAGCAGCTCCTCGGGGGGCCCTATGGAGACCCAGTACTTC. Its protein product is CASSSSGGPMETQYF.

This clone is a singleton in its sample. The chain combines TRBV29-1 with TRBJ1-1; 7 nucleotides agree with TRBD1. V lost 7 bases to trimming and J lost 5 bases; unmatched junction nucleotides: 13. Germline lookup yields CDR1 SQVTM and CDR2 ANQGSEA. This CDR3 comprises 14 residues. This CDR3 reads CSARQGIVGTEAFF. The CDR3 coding sequence is TGCAGCGCTAGACAGGGAATAGTAGGGACTGAAGCTTTCTTT.

CDR3 in amino acids: CASSLFGQGVYRDNQPQHF. The CDR3 region has the DNA TGTGCCAGCAGTTTATTTGGACAGGGAGTTTATCGGGACAATCAGCCCCAGCATTTT. The chain is built from TRBV27 and TRBJ1-5; TRBD1 matches 8 bases. The ends lost 1 base at V and 3 bases at J; junction bases unmatched: 14. The CDR3 is 19 amino acids. Germline V gene sequence: CDR1 MNHEY, CDR2 SMNVEV (reference sequence).

The chain recombines TRBV10-3 with TRBJ1-2; TRBD1 matches 7 bases. The V and J ends lost 6 bases and 3 bases, in that order; junction bases with no gene match: 7. The CDR3 has 14 residues. Per germline, CDR1 ENHRY and CDR2 SYGVKD. The CDR3 DNA follows: TGTGCCATCAGAACCCTGACAGGGTACTATGGCTACACCTTC. Protein sequence: CAIRTLTGYYGYTF.

The CDR3 sequence is CASSPGTAGNTIYF. The CDR3 DNA is TGTGCCAGCAGCCCAGGGACAGCTGGAAACACCATATATTTT. The chain links TRBV28 to TRBJ1-3; 7 positions match TRBD1. Germline V lookup: CDR1 MDHEN, CDR2 SYDVKM. The junction had 4 bases not matched to a gene; V was cut back by 6 bases and J by 2 bases. The CDR3 length is 14 residues.

The chain links TRBV9 to TRBJ1-5; D is perhaps TRBD1 (6 bases). Germline V lookup: CDR1 SGDLS, CDR2 YYNGEE. Trimming removed 3 bases at V and 7 bases at J, with 14 bases between. This CDR3 has 14 amino acids. The CDR3 region is CASSEGGTRQPQHF. The DNA for the CDR3 is TGTGCCAGCAGCGAGGGAGGGACAAGGCAGCCCCAGCATTTT.

This chain links TRBV6-2 or TRBV6-3 with TRBJ1-3, with a possible D match to TRBD1 (5 bases). Germline V gene data show CDR1 as MNHEY and CDR2 as SVGEGT. With 3 bases removed from V and 2 bases from J, the gap between germline ends came to 14 bases. The CDR3 consists of 16 residues. The CDR3 sequence is CASSYGTRDPGNTIYF. CDR3 coding DNA: TGTGCCAGCAGTTATGGGACGCGGGATCCTGGAAACACCATATATTTT.

The chain couples TRBV3-1 (or the pseudogene TRBV3-2) to TRBJ2-4; TRBD2 aligns across 13 bases. The CDR3 spans 21 residues. From germline, CDR1 is LGHDT and CDR2 YNNKEL (reference sequence). V gave up 4 bases and J gave up 0 bases; unmatched junction bases: 15. CDR3 amino acids: CASSPPPGTSGGVIAKNIQYF. The CDR3 nucleotides read TGTGCCAGCAGCCCCCCCCCGGGCACTAGCGGGGGGGTTATAGCCAAAAACATTCAGTACTTC.

In this sample, this clone turned up a few times. The chain has TRBV19 and TRBJ2-7; 8 bases match TRBD1. Germline CDR1 and CDR2: LNHDA and SQIVND (reference sequence). The CDR3 covers 15 residues. The J segment lost 0 bases and the V segment lost 4 bases, leaving 5 bases of the junction unmatched. The CDR3 nucleotides read TGTGCCAGTAGTAAGAAAACAGGGGGCTCCTACGAGCAGTACTTC. Translated: CASSKKTGGSYEQYF.

This sequence joins TRBV6-5 and TRBJ2-7; TRBD1 might be the D (6 bases). Germline loops: CDR1 MNHEY, CDR2 SVGAGI. The V end lost 6 bases, the J end lost 0 bases, and 12 bases lay between the germline ends. The CDR3 consists of 14 residues. This chain's CDR3 is CASSPGQSSYEQYF. CDR3 in DNA: TGTGCCAGCAGCCCGGGACAAAGCTCCTACGAGCAGTACTTC.

This clone was counted between two and nine times. The chain uses TRBV10-2 and TRBJ2-5; a weak D match, TRBD1 (8 bases). Trimming left V 3 bases short and J 5 bases short, with 16 bases between. The CDR3 length is 15 residues. CDR1 is WSHSY and CDR2 is SAAADI in the germline V gene. CDR3 in DNA: TGCGCCAGCAGTGATAGAGACAGGGGAGGGGAGACCCAGTACTTC. Translation gives CASSDRDRGGETQYF.

The V gene is TRBV6-6, the J gene TRBJ1-4, with D possibly matching TRBD1 (5 bases). The V end was cut by 2 bases, the J end by 5 bases, with 9 bases between. The germline CDR1 and CDR2 sequences are MNHNY and SVGAGI (reference sequence). This CDR3 region has 14 residues. As DNA, the CDR3 is TGTGCCAGCAGTTACCCGGGGGTAAATGAAAAACTGTTTTTT. It is translated as CASSYPGVNEKLFF.

The chain joins TRBV5-1 to TRBJ2-2; perhaps TRBD2 as D (5 bases). The CDR3 has 16 residues. Trimming stripped 4 bases from V and 6 bases from J, with 19 bases between. The germline V gene encodes CDR1 SGHRS and CDR2 YFSETQ. This CDR3 reads CASSQREPLGSGELFF. The CDR3 DNA follows: TGCGCCAGCAGCCAAAGGGAGCCGTTAGGGTCCGGGGAGCTGTTTTTT.

The chain uses TRBV7-3 and TRBJ2-1, with 11 bases matching TRBD2. With V trimmed by 4 bases and J by 9 bases, 2 bases remained unmatched. The germline gives CDR1 SGHTA, CDR2 FQGTGA. The CDR3 sequence is 13 residues long. CDR3 amino acids: CASSSGTSGEQFF. The CDR3 bases are TGTGCCAGCAGCTCCGGGACTAGCGGTGAGCAGTTCTTC.

This clone occurred once. V gene TRBV10-3 combines with J gene TRBJ2-7, with D unclear. The CDR3 has 13 amino acids. In germline, CDR1 is ENHRY, CDR2 SYGVKD. Trimming took 3 bases from V and 3 from J, leaving 9 bases between them. The CDR3 here is CAISDPIYYEQYF. The CDR3 DNA sequence: TGTGCCATCAGTGATCCAATCTACTACGAGCAGTACTTC.

CDR3 DNA sequence: TGTGCCAGCAGCTCTAGAGGGACAGGGTTCCACGAGCAGTACTTC. Amino acids: CASSSRGTGFHEQYF. The chain couples TRBV5-6 to TRBJ2-7, with 9 bases aligning to TRBD1. There are 15 residues in the CDR3. J was trimmed by 5 bases and V by 3 bases; bases with no gene match: 9. The germline V gene encodes CDR1 SGHDT and CDR2 YYEEEE.

The chain joins TRBV12-3 or TRBV12-4 to TRBJ2-1; no reliable D call. V was trimmed by 3 bases and J by 12 bases, leaving 12 bases between them. This CDR3 contains 12 residues. CDR3 sequence: CASSFDIIGQFF. Written as DNA, the CDR3 is TGTGCCAGCAGTTTCGACATTATCGGGCAGTTCTTC.

The table lists this clone with a count of one. This chain links TRBV7-3 with TRBJ2-2; 7 positions agree with TRBD2. The V segment lost 3 bases and the J segment 5 bases; nucleotides outside the gene matches: 3. The CDR3 has 14 amino acids. Per the germline V gene, CDR1 is SGHTA and CDR2 is FQGTGA. CDR3 sequence: CASSLAGVTGELFF. The CDR3 nucleotides read TGTGCCAGCAGCTTGGCGGGAGTAACCGGGGAGCTGTTTTTT. The entire variable domain, with the rest obtained from reference TRBV7-3 and TRBJ2-2, is as follows: GAGVSQTPSNKVTEKGKYVELRCDPISGHTALYWYRQSLGQGPEFLIYFQGTGAADDSGLPNDRFFAVRPEGSVSTLKIQRTERGDSAVYLCASSLAGVTGELFFGEGSRLTVL.

The CDR3 coding sequence is TGCGCCAGCAGCCAAGAAACTAGCGGGACCTACGAGCAGTACTTC. This sequence encodes CASSQETSGTYEQYF. V gene TRBV4-1 combines with J gene TRBJ2-7, with 10 bases matching TRBD2. Germline trimming cut 0 bases from V and 2 bases from J; bases unmatched to any gene: 1. This CDR3 comprises 15 residues. Germline loops: CDR1 MGHRA, CDR2 YSYEKL.